Detailed here is one TCR beta chain. Its antigen is undetermined. The junction differs from germline at one of its ends, possibly a read error. These data come from a study of OX40 agonist ivuxolimab in advanced cancers. Study in general: The study treated patients with ivuxolimab, an agonistic anti-OX40 (CD134) antibody.

Measured with immunoSEQ multiplex PCR; TCRdb has only the in-frame clones, and not every one. The data hold about 69,000 clones, with around 89% observed a single time. Study-wide findings and caveats: Some patients without response likewise showed low normalized clonal expansion.

The CDR3 sequence is 15 residues long. The germline V gene encodes CDR1 KGHSH and CDR2 LQKENI. This TCR derives from an adult with an advanced solid tumor such as melanoma, head and neck, liver or kidney cancer. V usage is TRBV18 and J usage is TRBJ2-3; 9 bases map to TRBD2. The sequences come from CD4+ or CD8+ T cells sorted from blood, collected in a trial of the OX40 agonist ivuxolimab. CDR3 sequence (DNA): TGTGCCAGCTCGCGTCCCGGGACTAGCAGAGATACGCAGTATTTT. This sequence encodes CASSRPGTSRDTQYF.